This T cell receptor beta chain was sequenced during a study of Graves' ophthalmopathy and Graves' hyperthyroidism. Study-wide points: Blood also contained most of the expanded thyroid clonotypes above 0.001 frequency.

In its sample, this clonotype was seen many times. As yet, its antigen is unknown. From fresh peripheral blood, around 9.3 ml in volume, the PBMCs were obtained. Researchers took RNA transcripts and amplified TCR beta CDR3 regions from them. RT-PCR in the first round used HTBI primers; a second-round multiplex PCR followed. TCRdb analysed the multiplex PCR reads with MiXCR anew, one entry per CDR3 protein. The repertoire holds a few hundred thousand distinct CDR3 sequences, with 17% as singletons. Germline loops: CDR1 GTSNPN, CDR2 SVGIG (reference sequence). The CDR3 length is 11 residues. Trimming took 5 bases from V and 4 from J, leaving 8 bases between them.

Sequences were obtained from peripheral blood. The V and J genes are TRBV30 and TRBJ1-2; no clear D. The TCR comes from an adult woman with stable Graves' hyperthyroidism. CDR3 bases: TGTGCCTGGCAGGATCCCTATGGCTACACCTTC. Its protein product is CAWQDPYGYTF.